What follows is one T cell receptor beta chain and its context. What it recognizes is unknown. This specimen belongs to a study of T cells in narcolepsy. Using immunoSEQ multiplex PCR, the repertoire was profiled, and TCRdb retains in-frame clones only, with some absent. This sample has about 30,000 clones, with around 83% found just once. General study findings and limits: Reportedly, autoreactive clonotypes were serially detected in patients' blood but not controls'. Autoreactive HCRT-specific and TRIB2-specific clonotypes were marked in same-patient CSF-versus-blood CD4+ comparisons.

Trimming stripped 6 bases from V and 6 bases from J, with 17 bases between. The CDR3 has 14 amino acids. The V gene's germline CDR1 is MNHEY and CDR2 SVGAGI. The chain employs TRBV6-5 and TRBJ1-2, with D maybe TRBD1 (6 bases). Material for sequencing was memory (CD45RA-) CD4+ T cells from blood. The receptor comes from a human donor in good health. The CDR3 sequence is CASRPRREGDGYTF. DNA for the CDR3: TGTGCCAGCAGACCTCGGAGGGAGGGGGATGGCTACACCTTC.